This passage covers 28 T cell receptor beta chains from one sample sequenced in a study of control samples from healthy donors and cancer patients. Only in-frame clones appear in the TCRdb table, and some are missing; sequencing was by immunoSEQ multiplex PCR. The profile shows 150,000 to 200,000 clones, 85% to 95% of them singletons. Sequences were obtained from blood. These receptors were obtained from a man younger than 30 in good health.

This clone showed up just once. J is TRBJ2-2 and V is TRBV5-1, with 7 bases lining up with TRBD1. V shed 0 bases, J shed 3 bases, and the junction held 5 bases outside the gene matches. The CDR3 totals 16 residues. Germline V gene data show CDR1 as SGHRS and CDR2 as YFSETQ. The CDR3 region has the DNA TGCGCCAGCAGCTTGGAGGTGACAGGGTACACCGGGGAGCTGTTTTTT. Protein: CASSLEVTGYTGELFF.

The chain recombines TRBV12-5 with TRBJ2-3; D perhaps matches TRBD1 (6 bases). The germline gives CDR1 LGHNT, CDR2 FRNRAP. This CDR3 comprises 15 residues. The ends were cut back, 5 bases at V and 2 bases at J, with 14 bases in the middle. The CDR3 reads CASGLYRVLTDTQYF. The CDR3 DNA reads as TGTGCTAGTGGTCTCTACAGGGTCCTCACAGATACGCAGTATTTT.

The CDR3 loop is CAWSVTGAYGYTF. For the CDR3, the DNA is TGTGCCTGGAGTGTCACCGGGGCCTATGGCTACACCTTC. The chain couples TRBV30 to TRBJ1-2, with D maybe TRBD1 (5 bases). CDR1 and CDR2 from the germline V gene are GTSNPN and SVGIG (reference sequence). CDR3 length equals 13 residues. V shed 0 bases and J shed 4 bases, with 9 bases lying between them. The full variable domain, in which reference TRBV30 and TRBJ1-2 provide the parts outside the CDR3, is SQTIHQWPATLVQPVGSPLSLECTVEGTSNPNLYWYRQAAGRGLQLLFYSVGIGQISSEVPQNLSASRPQDRQFILSSKKLLLSDSGFYLCAWSVTGAYGYTFGSGTRLTVV.

CDR3 sequence (DNA): TGTGCCAGCAGCCAAGATGAAAGGGGGCGCGAGAACTATGGCTACACCTTC. Amino acid sequence: CASSQDERGRENYGYTF. J is TRBJ1-2 and V is TRBV3-1 (or the pseudogene TRBV3-2); 7 positions agree with TRBD1. V shed 0 bases, J shed 2 bases, and the junction held 9 bases outside the gene matches. Germline CDR1 reads LGHDT; CDR2 reads YNNKEL (reference sequence). The CDR3 contains 17 residues.

CDR3 amino acids: CASSAQGINLNEQFF. Written as DNA, the CDR3 is TGTGCCAGCAGCGCACAGGGCATTAATTTGAATGAGCAGTTCTTC. This chain links TRBV9 with TRBJ2-1; D may be TRBD1 (6 bases). The V end was cut by 3 bases, the J end by 7 bases, with 17 bases between. The CDR3 is made up of 15 amino acids. Germline CDR1 is SGDLS and CDR2 is YYNGEE.

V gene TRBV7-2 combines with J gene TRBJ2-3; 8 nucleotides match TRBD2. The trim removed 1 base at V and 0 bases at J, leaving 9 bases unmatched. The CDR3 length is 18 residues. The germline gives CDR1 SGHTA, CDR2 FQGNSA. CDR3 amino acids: CASSLERGGDPSTDTQYF. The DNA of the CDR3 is TGTGCCAGCAGCTTAGAACGGGGGGGGGATCCTAGCACAGATACGCAGTATTTT.

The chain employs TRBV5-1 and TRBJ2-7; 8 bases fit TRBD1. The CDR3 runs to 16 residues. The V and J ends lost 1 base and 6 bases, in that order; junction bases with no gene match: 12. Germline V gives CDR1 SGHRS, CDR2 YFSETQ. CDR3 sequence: CASSLTGGDFIGEQYF. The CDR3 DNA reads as TGCGCCAGCAGCTTGACAGGGGGTGATTTTATTGGCGAGCAGTACTTC. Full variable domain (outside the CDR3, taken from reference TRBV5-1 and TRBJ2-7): KAGVTQTPRYLIKTRGQQVTLSCSPISGHRSVSWYQQTPGQGLQFLFEYFSETQRNKGNFPGRFSGRQFSNSRSEMNVSTLELGDSALYLCASSLTGGDFIGEQYFGPGTRLTVT.

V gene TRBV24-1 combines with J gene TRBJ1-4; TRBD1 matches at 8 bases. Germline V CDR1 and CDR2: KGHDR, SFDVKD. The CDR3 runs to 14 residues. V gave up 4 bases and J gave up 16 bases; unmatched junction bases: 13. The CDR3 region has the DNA TGTGCCACCAGTGACCCAACTCGGGCACAGGGGGAGTTTTTT. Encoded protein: CATSDPTRAQGEFF.

CDR3 bases: TGTGCCAGCAGCTTGGATACGGGGGGGCCCTACAATGAGCAGTTCTTC. Protein sequence: CASSLDTGGPYNEQFF. The chain employs TRBV5-4 and TRBJ2-1; 8 bases map to TRBD2. Looked up from germline, CDR1 is SGHNT and CDR2 is YYREEE (reference sequence). The CDR3 covers 16 residues. Germline trimming cut 0 bases from V and 2 bases from J; bases unmatched to any gene: 4. Together with reference TRBV5-4 and TRBJ2-1, the CDR3 gives the full variable domain: ETGVTQSPTHLIKTRGQQVTLRCSSQSGHNTVSWYQQALGQGPQFIFQYYREEENGRGNFPPRFSGLQFPNYSSELNVNALELDDSALYLCASSLDTGGPYNEQFFGPGTRLTVL.

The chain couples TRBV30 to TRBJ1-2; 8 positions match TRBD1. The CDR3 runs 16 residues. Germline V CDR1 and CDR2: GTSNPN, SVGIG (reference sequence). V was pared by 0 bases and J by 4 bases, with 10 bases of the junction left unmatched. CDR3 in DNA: TGTGCCTGGAGTGTACTCCGGACAGGGCCCCTCTATGGCTACACCTTC. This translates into CAWSVLRTGPLYGYTF. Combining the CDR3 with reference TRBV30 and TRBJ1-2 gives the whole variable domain SQTIHQWPATLVQPVGSPLSLECTVEGTSNPNLYWYRQAAGRGLQLLFYSVGIGQISSEVPQNLSASRPQDRQFILSSKKLLLSDSGFYLCAWSVLRTGPLYGYTFGSGTRLTVV.

The CDR3 region has the DNA TGCGCCAGCAGTAGGGAGACAGAGACCCAGTACTTC. It specifies CASSRETETQYF. J is TRBJ2-5 and V is TRBV5-1, with a possible D match to TRBD2 (5 bases). This CDR3 contains 12 residues. V lost 5 bases and J 4 bases, leaving 9 bases between the germline ends. Germline CDR1 SGHRS, CDR2 YFSETQ.

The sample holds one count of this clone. CDR3 DNA: TGTGCCAGCAGCTTGGGTTTCAATGAGCAGTTCTTC. This translates into CASSLGFNEQFF. The chain couples TRBV5-6 to TRBJ2-1; D remains ambiguous. CDR1 is SGHDT and CDR2 is YYEEEE in the germline V gene. The ends were cut back, 0 bases at V and 6 bases at J, with 4 bases in the middle. There are 12 residues in the CDR3.

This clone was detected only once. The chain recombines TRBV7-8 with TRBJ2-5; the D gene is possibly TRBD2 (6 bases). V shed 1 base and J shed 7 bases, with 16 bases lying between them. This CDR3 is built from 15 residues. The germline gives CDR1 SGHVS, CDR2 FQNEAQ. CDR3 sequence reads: CASSLDPGLLGTQYF. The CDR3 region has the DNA TGTGCCAGCAGCTTAGATCCGGGACTCCTAGGGACCCAGTACTTC.

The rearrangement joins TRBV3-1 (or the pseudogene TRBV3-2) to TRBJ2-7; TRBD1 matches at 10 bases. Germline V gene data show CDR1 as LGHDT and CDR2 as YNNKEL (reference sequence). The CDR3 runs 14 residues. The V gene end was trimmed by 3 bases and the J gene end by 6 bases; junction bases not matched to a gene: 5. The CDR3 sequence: CASSQPGQGSEQYF. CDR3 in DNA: TGTGCCAGCAGCCAGCCGGGACAGGGGAGCGAGCAGTACTTC.

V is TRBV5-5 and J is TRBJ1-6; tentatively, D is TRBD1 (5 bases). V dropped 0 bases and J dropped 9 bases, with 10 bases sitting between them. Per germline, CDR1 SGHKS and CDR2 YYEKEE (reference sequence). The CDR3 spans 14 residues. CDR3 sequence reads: CASSLDVGGSPLHF. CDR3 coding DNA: TGTGCCAGCAGCTTGGATGTGGGGGGTTCACCCCTCCACTTT.

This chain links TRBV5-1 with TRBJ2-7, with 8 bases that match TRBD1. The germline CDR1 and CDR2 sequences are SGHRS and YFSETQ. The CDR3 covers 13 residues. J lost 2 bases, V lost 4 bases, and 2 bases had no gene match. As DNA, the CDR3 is TGCGCCAGCAGCGAGACAGGGGCCTACGAGCAGTACTTC. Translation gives CASSETGAYEQYF.

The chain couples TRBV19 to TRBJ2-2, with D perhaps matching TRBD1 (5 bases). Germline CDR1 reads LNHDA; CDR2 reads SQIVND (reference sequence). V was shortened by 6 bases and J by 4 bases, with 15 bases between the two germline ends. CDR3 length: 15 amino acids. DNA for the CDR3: TGTGCCAGTAGAAAAGGGGTGCAGAGCACCGGGGAGCTGTTTTTT. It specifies CASRKGVQSTGELFF.

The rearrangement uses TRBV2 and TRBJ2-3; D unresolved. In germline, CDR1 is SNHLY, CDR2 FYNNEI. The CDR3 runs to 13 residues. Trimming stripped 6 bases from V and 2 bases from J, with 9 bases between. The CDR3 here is CASRPLSTDTQYF. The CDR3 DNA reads TGTGCCAGCAGGCCACTATCCACAGATACGCAGTATTTT.

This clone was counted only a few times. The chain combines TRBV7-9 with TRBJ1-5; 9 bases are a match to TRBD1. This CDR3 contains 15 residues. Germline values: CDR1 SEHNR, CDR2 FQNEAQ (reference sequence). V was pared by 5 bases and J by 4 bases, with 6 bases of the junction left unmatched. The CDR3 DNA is TGTGCCAGCAGCGGGACGGGACAGGGAAATCAGCCCCAGCATTTT. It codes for CASSGTGQGNQPQHF.

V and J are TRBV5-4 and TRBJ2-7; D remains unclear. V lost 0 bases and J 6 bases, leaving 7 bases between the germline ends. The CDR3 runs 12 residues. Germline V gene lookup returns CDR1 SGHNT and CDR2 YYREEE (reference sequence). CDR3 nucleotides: TGTGCCAGCAGCTTGGCCCCACGCGAGCAGTACTTC. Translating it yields CASSLAPREQYF.

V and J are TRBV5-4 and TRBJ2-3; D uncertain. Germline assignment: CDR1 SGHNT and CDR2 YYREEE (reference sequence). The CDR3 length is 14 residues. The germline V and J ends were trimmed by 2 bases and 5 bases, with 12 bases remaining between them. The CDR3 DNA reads TGTGCCAGCAGCTTAAACCTAGTCCGAGATACGCAGTATTTT. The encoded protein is CASSLNLVRDTQYF.

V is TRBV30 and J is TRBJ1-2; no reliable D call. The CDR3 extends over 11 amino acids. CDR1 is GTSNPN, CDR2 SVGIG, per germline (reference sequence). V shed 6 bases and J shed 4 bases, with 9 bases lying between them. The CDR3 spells CACVPPYGYTF. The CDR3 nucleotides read TGTGCCTGCGTGCCCCCCTATGGCTACACCTTC.

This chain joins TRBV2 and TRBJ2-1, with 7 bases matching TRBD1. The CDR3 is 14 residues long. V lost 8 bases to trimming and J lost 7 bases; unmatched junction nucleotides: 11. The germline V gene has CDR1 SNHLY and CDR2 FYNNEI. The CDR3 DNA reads TGTGCCAGCCACTTCAGCGACAGGGCGAATGAGCAGTTCTTC. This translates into CASHFSDRANEQFF. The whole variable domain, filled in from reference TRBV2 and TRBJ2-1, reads EPEVTQTPSHQVTQMGQEVILRCVPISNHLYFYWYRQILGQKVEFLVSFYNNEISEKSEIFDDQFSVERPDGSNFTLKIRSTKLEDSAMYFCASHFSDRANEQFFGPGTRLTVL.

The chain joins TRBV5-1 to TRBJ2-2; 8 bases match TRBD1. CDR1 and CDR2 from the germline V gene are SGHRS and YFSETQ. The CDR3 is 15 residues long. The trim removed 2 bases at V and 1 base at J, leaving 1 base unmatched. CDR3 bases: TGCGCCAGCAGCTTACAGGGGGAGAACACCGGGGAGCTGTTTTTT. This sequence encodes CASSLQGENTGELFF.

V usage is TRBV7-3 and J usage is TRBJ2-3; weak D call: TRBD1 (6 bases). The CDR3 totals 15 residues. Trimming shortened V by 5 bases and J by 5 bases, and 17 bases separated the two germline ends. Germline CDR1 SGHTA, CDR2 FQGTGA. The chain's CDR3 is CASSLGGRGIDTQYF. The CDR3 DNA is TGTGCCAGCAGCCTAGGCGGCAGGGGAATAGATACGCAGTATTTT. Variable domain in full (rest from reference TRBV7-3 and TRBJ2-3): GAGVSQTPSNKVTEKGKYVELRCDPISGHTALYWYRQSLGQGPEFLIYFQGTGAADDSGLPNDRFFAVRPEGSVSTLKIQRTERGDSAVYLCASSLGGRGIDTQYFGPGTRLTVL.

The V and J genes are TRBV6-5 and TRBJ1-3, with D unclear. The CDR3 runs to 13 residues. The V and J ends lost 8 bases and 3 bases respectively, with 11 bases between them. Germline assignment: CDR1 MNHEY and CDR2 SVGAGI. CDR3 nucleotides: TGTGCCAGCTTCCCGGGGATTGGAAACACCATATATTTT. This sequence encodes CASFPGIGNTIYF.

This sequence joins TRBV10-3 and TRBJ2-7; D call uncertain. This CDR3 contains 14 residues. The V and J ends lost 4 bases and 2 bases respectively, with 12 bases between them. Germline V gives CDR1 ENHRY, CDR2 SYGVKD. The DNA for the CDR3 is TGTGCCATCAGTGTTGGTCCACAGCCCTACGAGCAGTACTTC. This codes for CAISVGPQPYEQYF.

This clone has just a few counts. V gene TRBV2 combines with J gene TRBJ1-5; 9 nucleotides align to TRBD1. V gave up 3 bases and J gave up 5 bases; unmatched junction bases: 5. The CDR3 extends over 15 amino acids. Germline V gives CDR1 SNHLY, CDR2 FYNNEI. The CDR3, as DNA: TGTGCCAGCAGTGACACAGGGGGCAAGGATCAGCCCCAGCATTTT. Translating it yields CASSDTGGKDQPQHF.